In its sample, the clone carrying this T cell receptor beta chain was seen a few times. Its antigen remains unknown. The record originates from a study of response to subunit inactivated influenza vaccine. TCRdb analysed the RT-PCR reads with MiXCR anew, one entry per CDR3 protein. This sample carries about 520,000 distinct CDR3 sequences, 6.5% to 8% of them seen once, and the ten largest clones take about 12%. Study-level points and caveats: Authors suggested that a seasonal influenza vaccination recruits few new T cells each time.

This TCR was sampled from a man in his fifties or sixties who received an inactivated influenza vaccine. Sequencing used PBMCs from blood, obtained around 25 months after vaccination.

The CDR3 protein is CAISELGPGPPLHF. CDR3 sequence (DNA): TGTGCCATCAGTGAGTTGGGCCCGGGCCCACCCCTCCACTTT. The genes are TRBV10-3 and TRBJ1-6; no definite D call. Trimming took 1 base from V and 11 from J, leaving 12 bases between them. Germline V gives CDR1 ENHRY, CDR2 SYGVKD. CDR3 size: 14 residues.